This paragraph covers one T cell receptor (beta chain) sequence. Its matching antigen is unknown. Clones were sequenced by immunoSEQ multiplex PCR, and TCRdb holds only the in-frame ones, with some missing. This sample has 1.4 million to 1.5 million clones; approximately 97% occur once, and the top ten carry about 1.2%. The sample is drawn from a study of shared clonotypes between healthy human individuals. Trimming removed 6 bases at V and 0 bases at J, with 6 bases between. In germline, CDR1 is MNHNY, CDR2 SVGAGI (reference sequence). The length of the CDR3 is 13 residues. Study observations and caveats: Incomplete sequencing of sorted subsets was indicated by rarefaction despite large depth. Shared across a few donors were around 5% of the naive CD4 clonotypes.

The sequence derives from a man aged 30 to 45 in good health. The chain couples TRBV6-6 to TRBJ2-1, with D unresolved. Sequencing was done on a sample of naive CD4+ T cells sorted from blood. The sample's subset: CD45RA+ positively selected. This chain's CDR3 is CASSADSYNEQFF. CDR3 nucleotide sequence: TGTGCCAGCAGCGCGGACTCCTACAATGAGCAGTTCTTC.